The 13 T cell receptor beta chains listed next were all sequenced from one sample in a study of T-cell reconstitution after alpha-beta-depleted transplantation in children. A TCRbeta library incorporating unique molecular identifiers was prepared. TCRdb redid the calling of the PCR reads with MiXCR, one entry per CDR3 protein. The top ten hold 0.79% of the sample, which has approximately 630,000 distinct CDR3 sequences, about an eighth seen once. This specimen was PBMCs, taken before TCRalphabeta/CD19-depleted stem cell transplant. The receptors originated from a girl under 10 years old with congenital amegakaryocytic thrombocytopenia, due to receive a stem cell transplant.

The chain joins TRBV20-1 to TRBJ2-1; 9 bases match TRBD2. V trimming: 2 bases; J trimming: 7 bases; junction bases outside the gene matches: 9. The CDR3 sequence is 15 residues long. CDR1 is DFQATT and CDR2 is SNEGSKA in the germline V gene (reference sequence). CDR3 coding DNA: TGCAGTGCTAGACCCCTCACTAGCGGGTGGAATGAGCAGTTCTTC. Its translation: CSARPLTSGWNEQFF.

The chain couples TRBV5-1 to TRBJ2-4; D is possibly TRBD1 (6 bases). From germline, CDR1 is SGHRS and CDR2 YFSETQ. The CDR3 covers 15 residues. V lost 1 base to trimming and J lost 2 bases, with 10 bases between them. The CDR3 is CASSLMWGPKNIQYF. The CDR3 nucleotides are TGCGCCAGCAGCTTGATGTGGGGGCCCAAAAACATTCAGTACTTC.

This chain uses TRBV12-3 or TRBV12-4 with TRBJ1-5, with 8 bases matching TRBD1. V was clipped by 10 bases and J by 3 bases; unmatched bases: 14. The CDR3 runs 16 residues. CDR3 sequence (DNA): TGTGCCAACAGCCTCCGAGACAGGGGCTTCAATCAGCCCCAGCATTTT. Residues: CANSLRDRGFNQPQHF.

This clonotype has ten or more counts. This chain links TRBV29-1 with TRBJ2-3, with no clear D. The V gene lost 4 bases and the J gene lost 4 bases, with 15 bases spanning the gap. Germline V gene sequence: CDR1 SQVTM, CDR2 ANQGSEA. This CDR3 contains 14 residues. DNA of the CDR3: TGCAGCGTTGGGTCCACTCTGCGTCCAGATACGCAGTATTTT. Its translation is CSVGSTLRPDTQYF.

The chain joins TRBV12-3 or TRBV12-4 to TRBJ1-4; TRBD1 matches at 7 bases. V lost 6 bases to trimming and J lost 6 bases; unmatched junction nucleotides: 4. The CDR3 loop spans 13 amino acids. CDR3 in amino acids: CASRWDSHEKLFF. CDR3 coding DNA: TGTGCCAGCAGATGGGACAGTCATGAAAAACTGTTTTTT.

This clonotype was seen more than once but under ten times. This chain's CDR3 is CAWSAGKLRLGGNEKLFF. DNA for the CDR3: TGTGCCTGGAGTGCGGGCAAGTTGCGGCTCGGGGGGAATGAAAAACTGTTTTTT. The chain recombines TRBV30 with TRBJ1-4; TRBD1 is a possible D gene (5 bases). The CDR3 is made up of 18 amino acids. Trimming took 1 base from V and 5 from J, leaving 23 bases between them. Germline values: CDR1 GTSNPN, CDR2 SVGIG (reference sequence).

Ten or more counts support this clonotype. An end of the junction differs from the germline gene, which may be a read error. V gene TRBV5-1 combines with J gene TRBJ1-1, with D unresolved. CDR1 is SGHRS, CDR2 YFSETQ, per germline. This CDR3 contains 13 residues. The CDR3 region is CASSLSLNTEAFF. As DNA, the CDR3 is TGTGCCAGCAGTCTATCGTTGAACACTGAAGCTTTCTTT.

This clonotype was observed many times. The rearrangement joins TRBV5-5 to TRBJ2-3; D is tentatively TRBD1 or TRBD2 (5 bases each). This CDR3 has 15 amino acids. Germline lookup yields CDR1 SGHKS and CDR2 YYEKEE (reference sequence). With 6 bases removed from V and 4 bases from J, the gap between germline ends came to 18 bases. The CDR3 protein is CASILGKGFADTQYF. Here the CDR3 DNA reads TGTGCCAGCATCCTCGGGAAGGGGTTCGCAGATACGCAGTATTTT. Looking up the rest from reference TRBV5-5 and TRBJ2-3 gives the full variable domain: DAGVTQSPTHLIKTRGQQVTLRCSPISGHKSVSWYQQVLGQGPQFIFQYYEKEERGRGNFPDRFSARQFPNYSSELNVNALLLGDSALYLCASILGKGFADTQYFGPGTRLTVL.

The table lists this clonotype with many counts. The gene calls are TRBV12-3 or TRBV12-4 and TRBJ1-4; D not resolved. The CDR3 is 14 residues long. V was pared by 5 bases and J by 2 bases, with 9 bases between. CDR3 in amino acids: CASSNRGTNEKLFF. The CDR3 DNA reads as TGTGCCAGCAGTAACAGAGGCACTAATGAAAAACTGTTTTTT.

This clonotype has more than one count but fewer than ten. The rearrangement links TRBV5-6 to TRBJ1-3; D remains ambiguous. The V gene lost 4 bases and the J gene lost 0 bases, with 8 bases spanning the gap. The CDR3 runs 14 residues. Germline CDR1 SGHDT, CDR2 YYEEEE. As DNA, the CDR3 is TGTGCCAGCAGCCCCTGGGGCTCTGGAAACACCATATATTTT. It codes for CASSPWGSGNTIYF.

The chain recombines TRBV7-6 with TRBJ2-2; no clear D gene. The V gene lost 0 bases and the J gene lost 9 bases, with 5 bases spanning the gap. Per germline, CDR1 SGHVS and CDR2 FNYEAQ. This CDR3 region has 12 residues. Written as DNA, the CDR3 is TGTGCCAGCAGCTTAGCTCGGAGGGAGCTGTTTTTT. It is translated as CASSLARRELFF.

The rearrangement links TRBV7-8 to TRBJ2-2, with TRBD2 identical over 8 bases. Germline V CDR1 and CDR2: SGHVS, FQNEAQ. The CDR3 loop spans 12 amino acids. The junction had 4 bases not matched to a gene; V was cut back by 10 bases and J by 6 bases. In DNA, the CDR3 is TGTGCCACCCGGGGGGGTGCCGGGGAGCTGTTTTTT. Protein: CATRGGAGELFF.

Many counts were recorded for this clonotype. V and J are TRBV29-1 and TRBJ2-7; 7 nucleotides align to TRBD1. Germline assignment: CDR1 SQVTM and CDR2 ANQGSEA. The V segment lost 1 base and the J segment 2 bases; nucleotides outside the gene matches: 8. This CDR3 contains 15 residues. The CDR3 DNA reads as TGCAGCGTTGAAGTCCTCGGACAGGAGACCTACGAGCAGTACTTC. Residues: CSVEVLGQETYEQYF.